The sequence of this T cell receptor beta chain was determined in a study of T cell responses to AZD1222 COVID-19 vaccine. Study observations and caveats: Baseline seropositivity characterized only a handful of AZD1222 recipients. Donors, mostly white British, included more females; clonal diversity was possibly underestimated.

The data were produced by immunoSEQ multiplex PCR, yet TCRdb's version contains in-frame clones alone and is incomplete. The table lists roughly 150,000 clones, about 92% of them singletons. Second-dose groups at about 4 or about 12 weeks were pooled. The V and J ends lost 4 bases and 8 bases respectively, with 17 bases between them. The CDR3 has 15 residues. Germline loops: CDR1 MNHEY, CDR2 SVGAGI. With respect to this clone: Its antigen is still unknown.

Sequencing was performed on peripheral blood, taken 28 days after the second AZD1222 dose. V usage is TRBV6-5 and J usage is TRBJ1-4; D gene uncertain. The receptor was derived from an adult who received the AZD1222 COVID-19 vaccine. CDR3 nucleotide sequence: TGTGCCAGCAGTTTGGTTAAGGAGCTCTACGAAAAACTGTTTTTT. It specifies CASSLVKELYEKLFF.